Listed below are T cell receptor beta chains from one sample, sequenced in a study of control samples from healthy donors and cancer patients. This table comes from immunoSEQ multiplex PCR, and its TCRdb copy is limited to in-frame clones, with some not included. The data contain approximately 84,000 clones, almost 85% of them singletons. The sequenced sample was blood. The receptors originated from an older woman in good health. Each CDR3 is given with its conserved first and last residue. D genes are given only for firm matches. Some rows have no size entry. The others give once, few or many, or a class for an expanded clone.

length,V,J,size,D,CDR3,DNA
14,TRBV3-1/TRBV3-2,TRBJ2-2,-,-,CASSQGVNTGELFF,TGTGCCAGCAGCCAAGGCGTAAACACCGGGGAGCTGTTTTTT
16,TRBV5-5,TRBJ1-3,-,-,CASSLGPLDSGNTIYF,TGTGCCAGCAGCTTGGGACCTTTGGACTCTGGAAACACCATATATTTT
14,TRBV25-1,TRBJ1-6,-,TRBD1,CASSWDRADSPLHF,TGTGCCAGCAGCTGGGACAGGGCTGATTCACCCCTCCACTTT
14,TRBV24-1,TRBJ2-1,few,-,CATSDPALNNEQFF,TGTGCCACCAGTGATCCGGCGTTAAACAATGAGCAGTTCTTC
15,TRBV5-1,TRBJ2-5,-,-,CASSLASGDWVTQYF,TGCGCCAGCAGCTTGGCTTCAGGGGATTGGGTGACCCAGTACTTC
14,TRBV5-1,TRBJ1-2,-,-,CASSFDRDSSGYTF,TGCGCCAGCAGCTTTGACCGGGATTCCTCTGGCTACACCTTC
18,TRBV9,TRBJ2-3,-,TRBD2,CASSVATSGGLSTDTQYF,TGTGCCAGCAGCGTAGCGACTAGCGGGGGCCTTAGCACAGATACGCAGTATTTT
15,TRBV6-4,TRBJ2-7,once,TRBD1,CASSEQGDGPYEQYF,TGTGCCAGCAGTGAGCAGGGGGACGGCCCCTACGAGCAGTACTTC
13,TRBV28,TRBJ2-4,-,TRBD1,CASTPTGGNIQYF,TGTGCCAGTACCCCTACAGGGGGAAACATTCAGTACTTC
15,TRBV19,TRBJ2-7,-,TRBD2,CASSVLAGGNYEQYF,TGTGCCAGTAGTGTACTAGCGGGAGGGAACTACGAGCAGTACTTC